The 6 T cell receptor beta chains below all came from one sample that was sequenced in a study of blood T cell repertoires in COVID-19. Some clones are missing from TCRdb's copy, which holds only in-frame ones; the method was immunoSEQ multiplex PCR. The data hold more than 25,000 clones, with 55% to 80% observed a single time. Sequenced sample: peripheral blood. All receptors come from a human donor in a cohort sampled during active COVID-19.

The CDR3 protein is CASSQPTGLQETQYF. The CDR3 nucleotides are TGTGCCAGCAGCCAACCGACAGGTCTTCAAGAGACCCAGTACTTC. The chain combines TRBV3-1 (or the pseudogene TRBV3-2) with TRBJ2-5; possibly TRBD1 for D (6 bases). V was trimmed by 2 bases and J by 2 bases, leaving 12 bases between them. Germline V gene sequence: CDR1 LGHDT, CDR2 YNNKEL (reference sequence). The length of the CDR3 is 15 residues.

This clone was counted only a few times. The rearrangement uses TRBV5-4 and TRBJ2-1, with D unresolved. With 4 bases removed from V and 3 bases from J, the gap between germline ends came to 14 bases. The CDR3 totals 15 residues. CDR1 is SGHNT, CDR2 YYREEE, per germline (reference sequence). The CDR3 loop reads CASSTNPSDYNEQFF. DNA of the CDR3: TGTGCCAGCAGCACTAATCCCTCCGACTACAATGAGCAGTTCTTC.

The J gene is TRBJ2-7, the V gene TRBV5-4; a weak D match, TRBD2 (6 bases). Germline V gene sequence: CDR1 SGHNT, CDR2 YYREEE (reference sequence). V dropped 2 bases and J dropped 3 bases, with 6 bases sitting between them. The CDR3 loop spans 12 amino acids. This chain's CDR3 is CASSFGGYEQYF. For the CDR3, the DNA is TGTGCCAGCAGCTTCGGGGGCTACGAGCAGTACTTC.

Written as DNA, the CDR3 is TGTGCCATCAGCGACGGGACTAGCGGGAGGGCTTTCTCCTACGAGCAGTACTTC. This translates into CAISDGTSGRAFSYEQYF. The chain uses TRBV10-3 and TRBJ2-7; 16 bases are a match to TRBD2. With 6 bases clipped from V and 0 bases from J, the junction kept 8 bases outside the gene matches. The CDR3 contains 18 residues. Germline CDR1 is ENHRY and CDR2 is SYGVKD.

This clone was counted only a few times. V and J are TRBV19 and TRBJ2-5, with D possibly TRBD2 on 6 matching bases. The CDR3 sequence is 16 residues long. With 1 base removed from V and 7 bases from J, the gap between germline ends came to 19 bases. Germline CDR1 LNHDA, CDR2 SQIVND (reference sequence). This CDR3 is CASSIVWAGTQGTQYF. The CDR3 DNA sequence: TGTGCCAGTAGTATAGTTTGGGCCGGGACTCAGGGGACCCAGTACTTC. Combining the CDR3 with reference TRBV19 and TRBJ2-5 gives the whole variable domain DGGITQSPKYLFRKEGQNVTLSCEQNLNHDAMYWYRQDPGQGLRLIYYSQIVNDFQKGDIAEGYSVSREKKESFPLTVTSAQKNPTAFYLCASSIVWAGTQGTQYFGPGTRLLVL.

This chain links TRBV18 with TRBJ2-7; D may be TRBD2 (6 bases). The CDR3 sequence is 16 residues long. In germline, CDR1 is KGHSH, CDR2 LQKENI. The germline V and J ends were trimmed by 0 bases and 2 bases, with 14 bases remaining between them. DNA for the CDR3: TGTGCCAGCTCACCACCCCTCAGCGGGTATACCTACGAGCAGTACTTC. This gives the protein CASSPPLSGYTYEQYF.